Listed below are T cell receptor beta chains from one sample, sequenced in a study of OX40 agonist ivuxolimab in advanced cancers. TCRdb keeps only in-frame clones here, not all; method: immunoSEQ multiplex PCR. The data hold tens of thousands of clones, with 70% to 90% observed a single time. Here the sequenced sample was CD4+ or CD8+ T cells sorted from blood, taken in a trial of the OX40 agonist ivuxolimab. The receptors stem from an adult with an advanced solid tumor such as melanoma, head and neck, liver or kidney cancer. Each CDR3 is given with its conserved first and last residue. The D gene is left open where the match is weak. Clone size appears in some rows only: once, few, many, or a class for an expanded clone.

>once|TRBJ2-3|TRBV5-5|-
CASSFGQRTDTQYF
TGTGCCAGCAGCTTCGGACAGCGCACAGATACGCAGTATTTT
>-|TRBJ2-1|TRBV29-1|-
CSVQGRVNEQFF
TGCAGCGTACAGGGTAGGGTAAATGAGCAGTTCTTC
>-|TRBJ2-3|TRBV9|-
CASSVRAGASTDTQYF
TGTGCCAGCAGCGTGAGGGCAGGGGCTAGCACAGATACGCAGTATTTT
>-|TRBJ2-1|TRBV30|-
CAWNRYNEQFF
TGTGCCTGGAACAGATACAATGAGCAGTTCTTC
>-|TRBJ2-3|TRBV19|-
CASSVADSTDTQYF
TGTGCCAGTAGTGTTGCGGATAGCACAGATACGCAGTATTTT
>-|TRBJ2-1|TRBV7-6|TRBD2
CASSLRTSGSDEQFF
TGTGCCAGCAGCTTACGGACTAGCGGGAGTGATGAGCAGTTCTTC
>-|TRBJ2-6|TRBV9|-
CASSVASSGANVLTF
TGTGCCAGCAGCGTAGCTAGCTCTGGGGCCAACGTCCTGACTTTC
>-|TRBJ2-3|TRBV27|-
CASSQLRRTDTQYF
TGTGCCAGCAGTCAGCTGCGGCGGACGGATACGCAGTATTTT
>-|TRBJ2-2|TRBV11-2|TRBD1
CASSKRQGATRELFF
TGTGCCAGCAGCAAGCGACAGGGGGCTACGAGGGAGCTGTTTTTT
>once|TRBJ2-3|TRBV6-1|-
CASSEVPRDTQYF
TGTGCCAGCAGTGAAGTTCCGAGGGATACGCAGTATTTT
>-|TRBJ2-5|TRBV2|-
CASSDRVRETQYF
TGTGCCAGCAGTGACCGGGTTCGAGAGACCCAGTACTTC
>few|TRBJ1-5|TRBV19|-
CASTSEGVQPQHF
TGTGCCAGTACCTCAGAAGGGGTTCAGCCCCAGCATTTT
>-|TRBJ1-2|TRBV7-9|-
CASSPVLSGDYGYTF
TGTGCCAGCAGCCCAGTCCTTTCCGGGGACTATGGCTACACCTTC
>-|TRBJ1-1|TRBV9|-
CASSLGGVGLNTEAFF
TGTGCCAGCAGCCTCGGGGGGGTAGGATTGAACACTGAAGCTTTCTTT
>-|TRBJ2-7|TRBV5-1|-
CASSLVALRPHEQYF
TGCGCCAGCAGCTTGGTCGCCTTAAGACCCCACGAGCAGTACTTC
>once|TRBJ2-7|TRBV7-7|TRBD1
CASSLHRGYEQYF
TGTGCCAGCAGCTTGCACAGGGGCTACGAGCAGTACTTC
>-|TRBJ2-7|TRBV27|-
CASRYRGGSYEQYF
TGTGCCAGCAGATACAGAGGGGGCTCCTACGAGCAGTACTTC
>-|TRBJ1-1|TRBV9|-
CASSTPGNTEAFF
TGTGCCAGCAGCACCCCCGGGAACACTGAAGCTTTCTTT
>-|TRBJ2-2|TRBV7-8|-
CASSPPRTELNTGELFF
TGTGCCAGCAGCCCCCCCCGCACGGAACTGAACACCGGGGAGCTGTTTTTT
>-|TRBJ2-7|TRBV5-1|TRBD1
CASSPWRDRGLVEQYF
TGCGCCAGCAGCCCATGGAGGGACAGGGGCTTGGTCGAGCAGTACTTC
>once|TRBJ2-3|TRBV7-6|-
CASSLGDPDTQYF
TGTGCCAGCAGCTTAGGCGATCCAGATACGCAGTATTTT
>-|TRBJ2-7|TRBV11-2|-
CASSLARGYEQYF
TGTGCCAGCAGCTTAGCGAGGGGCTACGAGCAGTACTTC
>-|TRBJ2-7|TRBV7-9|-
CASSRISGPAYEQYF
TGTGCCAGCAGTCGCATTAGCGGTCCTGCCTACGAGCAGTACTTC
>-|TRBJ1-5|TRBV10-1|-
CASSEGGVRQPQHF
TGCGCCAGCAGTGAGGGAGGGGTTCGCCAGCCCCAGCATTTT
>once|TRBJ1-3|TRBV9|-
CASSVATLQGVNTIYF
TGTGCCAGCAGCGTAGCTACTCTTCAGGGCGTCAACACCATATATTTT
>-|TRBJ2-1|TRBV9|-
CASSVAKVETYNEQFF
TGTGCCAGCAGCGTAGCTAAAGTTGAAACCTACAATGAGCAGTTCTTC
>once|TRBJ2-7|TRBV7-9|TRBD1
CASSLRVETGQYEQYF
TGTGCCAGCAGCTTAAGGGTTGAGACAGGGCAATACGAGCAGTACTTC
>-|TRBJ2-1|TRBV9|-
CASSFGQYSYNEQFF
TGTGCCAGCAGCTTTGGACAGTACTCCTACAATGAGCAGTTCTTC
>-|TRBJ1-6|TRBV6-5|TRBD1
CASSLQGVGSPLHF
TGTGCCAGCAGCCTCCAGGGGGTTGGGTCACCCCTCCACTTT
>-|TRBJ1-1|TRBV6-5|-
CASSYEGNTEAFF
TGTGCCAGCAGTTACGAGGGGAACACTGAAGCTTTCTTT
>-|TRBJ2-5|TRBV27|-
CASSLEGHHIYTQYF
TGTGCCAGCAGTTTAGAGGGGCACCACATTTATACCCAGTACTTC
>-|TRBJ2-1|TRBV2|-
CASGRRQREQFF
TGTGCCAGCGGGAGACGTCAGCGGGAGCAGTTCTTC
>-|TRBJ2-7|TRBV27|TRBD2
CASSLLGLAGREQYF
TGTGCCAGCAGCCTTCTCGGACTAGCGGGACGGGAGCAGTACTTC
>-|TRBJ2-3|TRBV4-1|-
CASSQDNSDSTDTQYF
TGCGCCAGCAGCCAAGATAATAGCGATAGCACAGATACGCAGTATTTT
>-|TRBJ2-1|TRBV19|TRBD2
CASTGGYPRVQFF
TGTGCCAGTACGGGAGGATACCCTCGGGTGCAGTTCTTC
>-|TRBJ2-2|TRBV13|-
CASSYDAGTNTGELFF
TGTGCCAGCAGCTACGACGCAGGAACGAACACCGGGGAGCTGTTTTTT
>-|TRBJ2-5|TRBV27|-
CASMVAAYQETQYF
TGTGCCAGCATGGTAGCGGCGTACCAAGAGACCCAGTACTTC
>few|TRBJ1-1|TRBV6-1|-
CAGERAFF
TGTGCGGGTGAGAGAGCTTTCTTT
>-|TRBJ2-3|TRBV7-9|-
CASSSTGDIRPNTQYF
TGTGCCAGCAGCTCAACAGGTGATATTCGCCCCAATACGCAGTATTTT
>-|TRBJ2-1|TRBV7-6|TRBD1
CASSLRPRTGDGEQFF
TGTGCCAGCAGCCTCCGCCCCCGGACAGGGGATGGTGAGCAGTTCTTC
>-|TRBJ1-5|TRBV27|TRBD1
CASSSTGVGNQPQHF
TGTGCCAGCAGTTCGACAGGGGTTGGCAATCAGCCCCAGCATTTT
>-|TRBJ2-7|TRBV6-5|TRBD2
CASSRLAGAGYEQYF
TGTGCCAGCAGTCGACTAGCGGGAGCTGGGTACGAGCAGTACTTC
>-|TRBJ2-2|TRBV7-9|-
CASSLYGGGYTGELFF
TGTGCCAGCAGCTTATACGGCGGGGGCTACACCGGGGAGCTGTTTTTT
>once|TRBJ2-5|TRBV7-9|-
CASSLVLGGQETQYF
TGTGCCAGCAGCTTGGTACTTGGGGGGCAAGAGACCCAGTACTTC
>-|TRBJ2-3|TRBV5-1|TRBD2
CASTPSGGSPDTQYF
TGCGCCAGCACCCCATCCGGCGGGAGCCCAGATACGCAGTATTTT
>-|TRBJ2-1|TRBV21-1|-
CASRLGGGADNEQFF
TGTGCCAGCAGGCTAGGCGGGGGGGCTGACAATGAGCAGTTCTTC
>-|TRBJ1-1|TRBV7-8|-
CASSLGGPPEYAFF
TGTGCCAGCAGCTTAGGGGGACCGCCCGAGTATGCTTTCTTT
>-|TRBJ1-4|TRBV30|-
CAWSVIGRELFF
TGTGCCTGGAGTGTGATAGGAAGGGAACTGTTTTTT
>-|TRBJ2-1|TRBV27|-
CASNDDLYNEQFF
TGTGCCAGCAACGACGACCTCTACAATGAGCAGTTCTTC
>-|TRBJ2-7|TRBV9|TRBD1
CASTGQGAHEQYF
TGTGCCAGCACGGGACAGGGGGCCCACGAGCAGTACTTC
>-|TRBJ2-7|TRBV20-1|-
CSASPEQYF
TGCAGTGCTAGCCCCGAGCAGTACTTC
>-|TRBJ2-1|TRBV9|-
CASSVTSIPSGYNEQFF
TGTGCCAGCAGCGTAACTTCGATTCCTTCCGGTTACAATGAGCAGTTCTTC
>-|TRBJ1-1|TRBV19|-
CASRGLNTEAFF
TGTGCCAGTAGAGGGTTGAACACTGAAGCTTTCTTT
>-|TRBJ2-7|TRBV5-5|TRBD1
CASSLGTGYEQYF
TGTGCCAGCAGCTTGGGGACAGGGTACGAGCAGTACTTC
>-|TRBJ2-1|TRBV9|TRBD2
CASSVTSGKGNEQFF
TGTGCCAGCAGCGTGACTAGCGGGAAGGGCAATGAGCAGTTCTTC
>-|TRBJ1-2|TRBV7-9|-
CASSPVGSDGYTF
TGTGCCAGCAGTCCAGTGGGTTCCGATGGCTACACCTTC
>few|TRBJ1-5|TRBV28|-
CASSLYRVDQPQHF
TGTGCCAGCAGTTTGTACAGGGTAGATCAGCCCCAGCATTTT